This T cell receptor beta chain derives from a study of control samples from healthy donors and cancer patients. Germline loops: CDR1 LGHNA, CDR2 YSLEER. Trimming took off 0 bases at V and 5 bases at J, with 13 bases between the two ends. This CDR3 is 15 amino acids long. The data were produced by immunoSEQ multiplex PCR, yet TCRdb's version contains in-frame clones alone and is incomplete. The data contain around 230,000 clones, around 94% of them seen just once; the ten biggest clones take up about 1.4%. This sequence joins TRBV4-3 and TRBJ2-5; a possible D gene is TRBD2 (6 bases). The origin of this receptor is a man aged 50-59 years in good health. Sequencing was performed on blood. The CDR3 DNA reads TGCGCCAGCAGCCAAGATGGACGGGGGTGGGAGACCCAGTACTTC. Protein product: CASSQDGRGWETQYF.